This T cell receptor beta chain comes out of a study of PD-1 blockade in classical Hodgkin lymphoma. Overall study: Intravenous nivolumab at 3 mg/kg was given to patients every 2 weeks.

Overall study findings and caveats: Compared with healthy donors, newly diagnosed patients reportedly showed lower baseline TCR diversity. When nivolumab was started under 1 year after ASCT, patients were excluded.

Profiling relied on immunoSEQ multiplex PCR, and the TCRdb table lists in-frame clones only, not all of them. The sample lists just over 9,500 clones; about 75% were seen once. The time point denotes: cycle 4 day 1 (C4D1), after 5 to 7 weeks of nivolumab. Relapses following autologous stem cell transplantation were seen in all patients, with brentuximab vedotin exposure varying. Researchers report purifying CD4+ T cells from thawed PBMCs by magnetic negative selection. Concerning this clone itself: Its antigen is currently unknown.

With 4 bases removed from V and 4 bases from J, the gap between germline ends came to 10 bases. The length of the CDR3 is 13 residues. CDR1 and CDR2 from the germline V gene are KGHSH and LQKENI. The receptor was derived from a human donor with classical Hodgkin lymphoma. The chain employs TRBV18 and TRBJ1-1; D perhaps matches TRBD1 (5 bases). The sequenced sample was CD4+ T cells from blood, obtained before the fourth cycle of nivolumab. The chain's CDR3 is CASSQGQGTEAFF. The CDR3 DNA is TGTGCCAGCTCACAGGGCCAGGGCACTGAAGCTTTCTTT.